This T cell receptor beta chain appears in the sequencing data of a study of vaccination and CD4 T cells after COVID-19. About the study: Participants were administered two doses of either the BNT162b2 or the mRNA-1273 vaccine.

J gave up 5 bases and V 2 bases, and 5 bases lay outside the gene matches. CDR1 is SGHTA, CDR2 FQGTGA, per germline. The CDR3 sequence is 14 residues long. Researchers used the Oncomine TCR Beta short-read assay to sequence DNA from cultured CD4+ T cells. Someone extracted genomic DNA from cultured CD4+ T cells. TCRdb used MiXCR to reprocess the PCR reads, holding one entry per CDR3 protein. Altogether approximately 9,000 distinct CDR3 sequences are present, more than 35% being singletons, with the ten largest covering just over 14%. Comments on this clonotype: Its antigen is not identified.

Treatment defined: roughly nine-day PBMC culture with coronavirus spike peptide pools or control peptides (ViraFEST assay). Investigators obtained the unexposed donor's CD4+ T cells before the COVID-19 pandemic (2011-2018). In the ViraFEST assay, peptide-pool expansion preceded TCR sequencing of expanded clonotypes. Contingent on cell availability, unexposed-donor CD4+ T cells were interrogated with SARS-CoV-2 S/N and four cold-coronavirus spikes. Sequenced sample: CD4+ T cells from blood, cultured in vitro. The chain uses TRBV7-3 and TRBJ1-1; the match to TRBD1 covers 7 bases. This TCR came from a human donor in good health. CDR3 coding DNA: TGTGCCAGCAGCTTACAGGGGGGAGGGACTGAAGCTTTCTTT. Amino acids: CASSLQGGGTEAFF.